The rows below give T cell receptor beta chains drawn from one sample of a study of shared clonotypes between healthy human individuals. The assay was immunoSEQ multiplex PCR, and TCRdb's table has in-frame clones only and misses some. This table holds around 980,000 clones, approximately 78% found once. The sequenced material came from memory CD4+ T cells from PBMCs. The receptors come from a young man in good health. Some clones in this sample may be carry-over from other donors' samples. CDR3s include the opening cysteine and the closing phenylalanine or tryptophan.

TRBV27	CASGRWDHGYTF
TRBV19	CASSSTAKAKNIQYF
TRBV4-1	CASSQESGGVTGELFF
TRBV5-1	CASSTRQASYNEQFF
TRBV18	CAGSPADSYQETQYF
TRBV4-1	CASSHVLAGGSTDTQYF
TRBV30	CASSTSGRPTDTQYF
TRBV30	CAWSVPDTQYF
TRBV6-5	CASSYQGGSYNEQFF
TRBV9	CASAGAGAYNEQFF
TRBV29-1	CSAARGDYGYTF
TRBV27	CASRSSGDYEQYF
TRBV27	CASSPRDGRPQETQYF
TRBV10-3	CAISESSRVETEAFF
TRBV6-7	CASSYLKGIPTGEQYF
TRBV6-5	CASSYSGIGNGYTF
TRBV2	CASADRGREQFF
TRBV25-1	CASSEDVSGIYEQYF
TRBV6-4	CASRVRQGRIPEEKLFF
TRBV7-2	CASSLGATFYEQYF
TRBV2	CASSGEGTTEAFF
TRBV7-2	CASSSDRGLHNEQFF
TRBV28	CASSLLRLAGDNEQFF
TRBV7-8	CASTLGVGGDEKLFF
TRBV18	CASSPYVAGAVEQYF
TRBV6-5	CASRSWDREETQYF
TRBV7-9	CASRDRGGSEAFF
TRBV5-1	CASSLTGTSGAADTQYF
TRBV6-1	CASKIVSGGEAFF
TRBV7-2	CASSSFDSRDGYTF
TRBV28	CASSPLRDRAYEQYF
TRBV5-4	CASTVGGRGYNEQFF
TRBV12-5	CASGIADTQYF
TRBV25-1	CASSVYPGTRRSGELFF
TRBV2	CASRSDSRLDTQYF
TRBV5-1	CASSTGQGNQPQHF
TRBV19	CATEQGYNQPQHF
TRBV7-8	CASRQTGLGNQPQHF
TRBV18	CASSPGTAYGYTF